Given below is one T cell receptor beta chain in context. Germline loops: CDR1 LGHDT, CDR2 YNNKEL (reference sequence). The CDR3 totals 15 residues. Trimming removed 6 bases from V and 4 bases from J, with 15 bases in between. This specimen belongs to a study of blood T cell repertoires in COVID-19. Study at large: Specimens from acute and convalescent COVID-19 originated in the United States, Italy and Spain.

Here immunoSEQ multiplex PCR was the method, and the copy in TCRdb shows in-frame clones only, minus some. The sample has some 80,000 clones; roughly 90% are singletons. Sample: peripheral blood. The chain carries TRBV3-1 (or the pseudogene TRBV3-2) and TRBJ2-2, with D perhaps matching TRBD2 (5 bases). This TCR was sampled from a woman aged 45-65 years with active or convalescent COVID-19. CDR3 sequence: CASRPVGESTGELFF. The DNA for the CDR3 is TGTGCCAGCAGACCCGTCGGGGAAAGCACCGGGGAGCTGTTTTTT.